The next 32 T cell receptor beta chains were all read from a single sample in a study of cytomegalovirus exposure and HLA in healthy donors. The PCR employed 60 Vbeta primers together with 13 Jbeta primers. Produced via immunoSEQ multiplex PCR; TCRdb's table is partial and in-frame only. The sample records over 150,000 clones, around 80% being singletons. Sequencing was performed on PBMCs. The receptors shown here come from a woman between 25 and 40 years old in good health and CMV-seropositive.

The rearrangement links TRBV28 to TRBJ1-5; possible D gene TRBD1, 5 bases. CDR3 size: 14 residues. V was pared by 0 bases and J by 4 bases, with 7 bases between. Germline V CDR1 and CDR2: MDHEN, SYDVKM. The CDR3 DNA follows: TGTGCCAGCAGTTTATGGGCAGGGAATCAGCCCCAGCATTTT. It yields the protein CASSLWAGNQPQHF.

The rearrangement uses TRBV6-5 and TRBJ1-2; unclear D gene. Trimming left V 5 bases short and J 4 bases short, with 11 bases between. The CDR3 contains 13 residues. Per germline, CDR1 MNHEY and CDR2 SVGAGI. The CDR3 reads CASSLEGIYGYTF. CDR3 coding DNA: TGTGCCAGCAGTCTTGAGGGAATCTATGGCTACACCTTC.

The genes are TRBV4-2 and TRBJ1-3, with 8 bases aligning to TRBD1. The germline V gene encodes CDR1 LGHNA and CDR2 YNFKEQ. J was trimmed by 4 bases and V by 1 base; bases with no gene match: 6. The length of the CDR3 is 16 residues. The CDR3, as DNA: TGTGCCAGCAGCCAAGTGTGGACAGGGCAAGGAAACACCATATATTTT. Residues: CASSQVWTGQGNTIYF.

The V and J genes are TRBV6-5 and TRBJ2-7; D is unclear. The V gene's germline CDR1 is MNHEY and CDR2 SVGAGI. The CDR3 totals 14 residues. V shed 7 bases and J shed 1 base, with 14 bases lying between them. DNA of the CDR3: TGTGCCAGCACCAGAGATGGCAGGTCCTACGAGCAGTACTTC. It specifies CASTRDGRSYEQYF.

The J gene is TRBJ2-7, the V gene TRBV28, with 9 bases that match TRBD1. The CDR3 loop spans 12 amino acids. Losses at the gene ends were 3 bases for V and 7 bases for J; bases not matched to a gene: 1. Looked up from germline, CDR1 is MDHEN and CDR2 is SYDVKM. CDR3 sequence: CASSFGQGEQYF. CDR3 in DNA: TGTGCCAGCAGTTTCGGACAGGGGGAGCAGTACTTC.

The chain recombines TRBV6-1 with TRBJ1-4; 7 bases map to TRBD1. Trimming cost V 8 bases and J 10 bases; bases outside gene matches: 10. Looked up from germline, CDR1 is MNHNS and CDR2 is SASEGT. This CDR3 region has 13 residues. In nucleotides, the CDR3 is TGTGCCAGCCCAGATCGACAGGGCGGAAAACTGTTTTTT. Protein product: CASPDRQGGKLFF.

The chain couples TRBV5-1 to TRBJ2-5, with a possible D match to TRBD2 (6 bases). V was trimmed by 0 bases and J by 4 bases, leaving 13 bases between them. The length of the CDR3 is 15 residues. Germline V gives CDR1 SGHRS, CDR2 YFSETQ. CDR3 nucleotides: TGCGCCAGCAGCTTGGAGGTTGGGGGAGGAGAGACCCAGTACTTC. Amino acid sequence: CASSLEVGGGETQYF.

The chain carries TRBV5-1 and TRBJ1-1; 8 bases are a match to TRBD1. This CDR3 has 15 residues. After removal of 4 bases from V and 1 base from J, the junction contained 6 bases not matched to a gene. The germline CDR1 and CDR2 sequences are SGHRS and YFSETQ. The CDR3 loop reads CASSLRTGSNTEAFF. CDR3 in DNA: TGCGCCAGCAGCCTACGGACAGGGTCGAACACTGAAGCTTTCTTT.

The chain employs TRBV19 and TRBJ1-3; D is unclear. CDR3 length equals 13 residues. V lost 7 bases to trimming and J lost 4 bases, with 11 bases between them. The germline gives CDR1 LNHDA, CDR2 SQIVND (reference sequence). CDR3 amino acids: CASKEGAGNTIYF. The DNA of the CDR3 is TGTGCCAGTAAAGAGGGCGCCGGAAACACCATATATTTT.

This clone was seen only a few times. The chain has TRBV4-3 and TRBJ2-7, with D tentatively TRBD2 (5 bases). V gave up 1 base and J gave up 3 bases, with 19 bases separating them. The CDR3 runs to 17 residues. Germline loops: CDR1 LGHNA, CDR2 YSLEER. In nucleotides, the CDR3 is TGCGCCAGCAGCCAAGCCGCAGAGGGAAGGAATATCTACGAGCAGTACTTC. Residues: CASSQAAEGRNIYEQYF.

The sample holds a few counts of this clone. The CDR3 DNA sequence: TGTGCCAGCAGGAGGACAGGCCACTACGAGCAGTACTTC. It yields the protein CASRRTGHYEQYF. The chain joins TRBV6-5 to TRBJ2-7, with 7 positions matching TRBD1. V lost 6 bases and J lost 3; bases outside the gene matches: 5. The CDR3 extends over 13 amino acids. Germline CDR1 MNHEY, CDR2 SVGAGI.

The rearrangement links TRBV7-8 to TRBJ2-7, with 9 bases matching TRBD2. V lost 1 base to trimming and J lost 0 bases; unmatched junction nucleotides: 10. CDR1 is SGHVS and CDR2 is FQNEAQ in the germline V gene. The CDR3 is made up of 18 amino acids. This chain's CDR3 is CASSLEAGGMVSSYEQYF. CDR3 DNA: TGTGCCAGCAGCTTAGAAGCGGGAGGAATGGTTAGCTCCTACGAGCAGTACTTC.

The chain employs TRBV29-1 and TRBJ2-3; D is perhaps TRBD2 (5 bases). Germline V gene data show CDR1 as SQVTM and CDR2 as ANQGSEA. Between the trimmed V and J ends, which lost 4 bases and 5 bases, there was a span of 7 bases. CDR3 length: 11 amino acids. In nucleotides, the CDR3 is TGCAGCGTTGGCGGAGGAGATACGCAGTATTTT. This sequence encodes CSVGGGDTQYF.

The chain couples TRBV6-1 to TRBJ1-4; D not certain. This CDR3 has 13 amino acids. The germline V gene encodes CDR1 MNHNS and CDR2 SASEGT. V shed 7 bases and J shed 14 bases, with 20 bases lying between them. CDR3 sequence (DNA): TGTGCCAGCAATAAGGCGGTTAATGAACGGCTGTTTTTT. This encodes CASNKAVNERLFF.

The chain recombines TRBV6-5 with TRBJ2-7; TRBD1 agrees at 8 bases. V gave up 6 bases and J gave up 4 bases; unmatched junction bases: 5. This CDR3 has 13 residues. The germline V gene has CDR1 MNHEY and CDR2 SVGAGI. CDR3 amino acids: CASSPGQEYEQYF. CDR3 DNA: TGTGCCAGCAGCCCGGGACAGGAGTACGAGCAGTACTTC.

This clone was picked up one time. This chain connects TRBV7-8 to TRBJ1-4; D perhaps matches TRBD1 (6 bases). The ends were cut back, 4 bases at V and 0 bases at J, with 9 bases in the middle. From germline, CDR1 is SGHVS and CDR2 FQNEAQ. This CDR3 has 15 residues. For the CDR3, the DNA is TGTGCCAGCAGCTCTGGACAGCCAACTAATGAAAAACTGTTTTTT. It translates to CASSSGQPTNEKLFF.

The chain combines TRBV6-6 with TRBJ1-2, with TRBD1 identical over 8 bases. The CDR3 runs to 14 residues. Germline lookup yields CDR1 MNHNY and CDR2 SVGAGI (reference sequence). Trimming cost V 6 bases and J 2 bases; bases outside gene matches: 5. The chain's CDR3 is CASRETGENYGYTF. In DNA, the CDR3 is TGTGCCAGCAGAGAGACAGGGGAGAACTATGGCTACACCTTC.

The chain links TRBV7-3 to TRBJ2-3; 7 bases align to TRBD1. The ends lost 5 bases at V and 0 bases at J; junction bases unmatched: 5. The CDR3 covers 15 residues. The germline V gene encodes CDR1 SGHTA and CDR2 FQGTGA. In DNA form, the CDR3 reads TGTGCCAGCAGCCCAGCAGGGGGTAGCACAGATACGCAGTATTTT. Translating it yields CASSPAGGSTDTQYF.

The chain recombines TRBV4-2 with TRBJ2-3; D possibly corresponds to TRBD2 (5 bases). The CDR3 consists of 16 residues. V was shortened by 1 base and J by 8 bases, with 19 bases between the two germline ends. The germline CDR1 and CDR2 sequences are LGHNA and YNFKEQ. The CDR3 here is CASSQVSQDYAGTQYF. The CDR3 DNA is TGTGCCAGCAGCCAAGTTAGCCAAGATTATGCGGGTACGCAGTATTTT.

The chain employs TRBV7-6 and TRBJ2-3; a weak D match, TRBD2 (6 bases). CDR1 and CDR2 from the germline V gene are SGHVS and FNYEAQ. The CDR3 consists of 16 residues. V was cut by 1 base and J by 2 bases, with 13 bases left in between. The CDR3 is CASSLEIAEYTDTQYF. The CDR3 nucleotides are TGTGCCAGCAGCTTAGAAATAGCGGAGTACACAGATACGCAGTATTTT.

The chain joins TRBV9 to TRBJ2-3, with D perhaps matching TRBD2 (5 bases). This CDR3 contains 16 residues. Germline V gene data show CDR1 as SGDLS and CDR2 as YYNGEE. Trimming shortened V by 3 bases and J by 0 bases, and 14 bases separated the two germline ends. CDR3 in DNA: TGTGCCAGCAGCGACGGGAACGCAGGCAGCACAGATACGCAGTATTTT. Protein sequence: CASSDGNAGSTDTQYF.

The chain recombines TRBV28 with TRBJ2-1, with 8 bases matching TRBD1. This CDR3 is built from 14 residues. CDR1 and CDR2 from the germline V gene are MDHEN and SYDVKM. V gave up 7 bases and J gave up 9 bases; unmatched junction bases: 11. In DNA, the CDR3 is TGTGCCAGCACTTCCAGGGGGCAATGGGGTGAGCAGTTCTTC. Protein sequence: CASTSRGQWGEQFF. Full variable domain (outside the CDR3, taken from reference TRBV28 and TRBJ2-1): DVKVTQSSRYLVKRTGEKVFLECVQDMDHENMFWYRQDPGLGLRLIYFSYDVKMKEKGDIPEGYSVSREKKERFSLILESASTNQTSMYLCASTSRGQWGEQFFGPGTRLTVL.

This clone was seen once. The chain has TRBV11-2 and TRBJ2-3; 11 positions agree with TRBD2. V lost 5 bases, J lost 0 bases, and 4 bases stayed unmatched. The CDR3 has 16 residues. CDR1 is SGHAT and CDR2 is FQNNGV in the germline V gene. The CDR3 sequence: CASSTLAGVSTDTQYF. The CDR3 bases are TGTGCCAGCAGCACACTAGCGGGGGTTAGCACAGATACGCAGTATTTT.

The chain is built from TRBV10-2 and TRBJ1-5; maybe TRBD1 (5 bases). There are 14 residues in the CDR3. Germline CDR1 WSHSY, CDR2 SAAADI. Trimming took 7 bases from V and 3 from J, leaving 13 bases between them. In DNA form, the CDR3 reads TGCGCCAGCACTCCGCTCAGGGACAATCAGCCCCAGCATTTT. Its translation: CASTPLRDNQPQHF.

J is TRBJ2-7 and V is TRBV4-1, with 7 bases fitting TRBD1. The CDR3 loop spans 13 amino acids. The V and J ends lost 0 bases and 6 bases, in that order; junction bases with no gene match: 2. The germline V gene encodes CDR1 MGHRA and CDR2 YSYEKL. The CDR3 sequence: CASSQDEGAEQYF. The CDR3 nucleotides read TGCGCCAGCAGCCAAGATGAGGGGGCCGAGCAGTACTTC.

This chain connects TRBV27 to TRBJ2-7; unclear D gene. The ends were cut back, 3 bases at V and 8 bases at J, with 2 bases in the middle. There are 9 residues in the CDR3. CDR1 and CDR2 from the germline V gene are MNHEY and SMNVEV (reference sequence). The chain's CDR3 is CASSFKQYF. The CDR3 DNA sequence: TGTGCCAGCAGTTTTAAGCAGTACTTC.

V is TRBV6-1 and J is TRBJ2-7; D is uncertain. This CDR3 is built from 12 residues. Trimming pared 2 bases from V and 4 bases from J, leaving 6 bases between. Germline-derived CDR1 and CDR2 are MNHNS and SASEGT. The CDR3 nucleotides read TGTGCCAGCAGTGAACAGAGGTACGAGCAGTACTTC. Residues: CASSEQRYEQYF.

The chain couples TRBV27 to TRBJ2-7; D remains unclear. Trimming removed 2 bases from V and 5 bases from J, with 10 bases in between. The germline gives CDR1 MNHEY, CDR2 SMNVEV (reference sequence). The CDR3 is made up of 13 amino acids. In DNA, the CDR3 is TGTGCCAGCAGTTTAGGAAGGAGTGACGAGCAGTACTTC. Translating gives CASSLGRSDEQYF.

The J gene is TRBJ2-1, the V gene TRBV27, with a possible D match to TRBD1 (6 bases). The CDR3 is 16 amino acids. CDR1 and CDR2 (germline): MNHEY, SMNVEV (reference sequence). V lost 0 bases, J lost 8 bases, and 17 bases lay in between. For the CDR3, the DNA is TGTGCCAGCAGTTTATCACAACAGGGTAGTCGTCATGAGCAGTTCTTC. This encodes CASSLSQQGSRHEQFF.

The chain carries TRBV7-9 and TRBJ2-1, with unresolved D. V was shortened by 5 bases and J by 9 bases, with 14 bases between the two germline ends. Germline CDR1 is SEHNR and CDR2 is FQNEAQ (reference sequence). The CDR3 spans 13 residues. CDR3 in DNA: TGTGCCAGCAGCCCATTAGTGTTTGGTGAGCAGTTCTTC. This gives the protein CASSPLVFGEQFF.

The V gene is TRBV4-1, the J gene TRBJ2-7, with 7 bases that match TRBD2. Germline CDR1 is MGHRA and CDR2 is YSYEKL. Trimming at V came to 1 base and at J to 3 bases, leaving 9 bases not matched to a gene. CDR3 length: 16 residues. This CDR3 reads CASSQGGLVFFYEQYF. DNA of the CDR3: TGCGCCAGCAGCCAAGGCGGACTAGTCTTCTTCTACGAGCAGTACTTC.

This clone was detected only once. This chain joins TRBV4-2 and TRBJ2-5, with 11 bases identical to TRBD2. Germline trimming cut 4 bases from V and 5 bases from J; bases unmatched to any gene: 12. Germline V CDR1 and CDR2: LGHNA, YNFKEQ. This CDR3 has 17 residues. This CDR3 reads CASSRFPGLAEGETQYF. The CDR3 region has the DNA TGTGCCAGCAGCCGCTTCCCGGGACTAGCGGAAGGGGAGACCCAGTACTTC.